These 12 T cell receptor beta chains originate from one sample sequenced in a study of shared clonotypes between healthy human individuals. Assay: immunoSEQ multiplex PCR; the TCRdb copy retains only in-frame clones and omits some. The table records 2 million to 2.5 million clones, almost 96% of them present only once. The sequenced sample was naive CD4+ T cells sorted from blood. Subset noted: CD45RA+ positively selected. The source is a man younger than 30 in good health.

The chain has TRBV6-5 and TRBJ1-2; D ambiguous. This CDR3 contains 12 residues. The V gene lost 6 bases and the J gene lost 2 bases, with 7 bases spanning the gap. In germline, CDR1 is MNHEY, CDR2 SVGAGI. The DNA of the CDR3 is TGTGCCAGCAGCGTAGGGAACTATGGCTACACCTTC. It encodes CASSVGNYGYTF.

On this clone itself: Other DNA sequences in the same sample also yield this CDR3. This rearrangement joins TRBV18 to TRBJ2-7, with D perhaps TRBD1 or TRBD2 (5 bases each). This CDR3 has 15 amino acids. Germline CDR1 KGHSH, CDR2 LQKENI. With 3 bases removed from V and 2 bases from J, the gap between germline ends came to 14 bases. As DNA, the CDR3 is TGTGCCAGCTCACCTCCCGGGGCCGGGGCCTACGAGCAGTACTTC. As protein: CASSPPGAGAYEQYF. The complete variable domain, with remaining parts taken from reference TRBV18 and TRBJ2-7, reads NAGVMQNPRHLVRRRGQEARLRCSPMKGHSHVYWYRQLPEEGLKFMVYLQKENIIDESGMPKERFSAEFPKEGPSILRIQQVVRGDSAAYFCASSPPGAGAYEQYFGPGTRLTVT.

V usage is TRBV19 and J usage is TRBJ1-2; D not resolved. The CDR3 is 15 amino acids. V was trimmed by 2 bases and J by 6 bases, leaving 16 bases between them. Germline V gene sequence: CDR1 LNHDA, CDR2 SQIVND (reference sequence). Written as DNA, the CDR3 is TGTGCCAGTAGTATACCCGCCGGACTGGGAAATGGCTACACCTTC. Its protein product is CASSIPAGLGNGYTF.

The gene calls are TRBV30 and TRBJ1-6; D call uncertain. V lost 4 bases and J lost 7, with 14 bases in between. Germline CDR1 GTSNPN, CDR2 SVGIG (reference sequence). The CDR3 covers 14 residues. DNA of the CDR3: TGTGCCTGGACGAGAGGATTAAGCAATTCACCCCTCCACTTT. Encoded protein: CAWTRGLSNSPLHF.

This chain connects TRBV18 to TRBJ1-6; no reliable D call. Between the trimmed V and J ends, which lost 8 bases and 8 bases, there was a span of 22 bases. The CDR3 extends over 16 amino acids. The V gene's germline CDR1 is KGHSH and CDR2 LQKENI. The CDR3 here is CASASRTPAGHSPLHF. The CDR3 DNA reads TGTGCCAGCGCCTCTCGGACCCCGGCGGGTCATTCACCCCTCCACTTT.

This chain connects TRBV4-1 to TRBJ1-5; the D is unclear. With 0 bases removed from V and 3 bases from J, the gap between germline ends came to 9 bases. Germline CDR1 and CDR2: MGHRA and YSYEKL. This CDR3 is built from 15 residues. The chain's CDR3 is CASSQEFFLNQPQHF. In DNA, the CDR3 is TGCGCCAGCAGCCAAGAATTCTTTCTCAATCAGCCCCAGCATTTT.

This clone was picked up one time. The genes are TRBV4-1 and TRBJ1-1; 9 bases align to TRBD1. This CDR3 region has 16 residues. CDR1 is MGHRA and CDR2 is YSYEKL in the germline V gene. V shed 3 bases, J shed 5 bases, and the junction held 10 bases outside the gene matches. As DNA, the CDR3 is TGCGCCAGCAGCCAGACGAACAGGGGGCGGATTACTGAAGCTTTCTTT. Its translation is CASSQTNRGRITEAFF.

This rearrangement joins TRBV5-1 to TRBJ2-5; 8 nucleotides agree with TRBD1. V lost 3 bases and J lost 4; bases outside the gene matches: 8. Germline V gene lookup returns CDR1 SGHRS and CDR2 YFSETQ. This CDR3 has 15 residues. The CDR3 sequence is CASSSPGTGGETQYF. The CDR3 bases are TGCGCCAGCAGCTCCCCCGGGACAGGAGGAGAGACCCAGTACTTC.

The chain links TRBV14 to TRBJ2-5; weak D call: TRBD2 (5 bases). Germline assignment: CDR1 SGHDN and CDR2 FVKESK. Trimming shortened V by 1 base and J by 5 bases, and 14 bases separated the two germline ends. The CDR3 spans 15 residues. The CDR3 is CASSQGPVRGETQYF. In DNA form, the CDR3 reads TGTGCCAGCAGCCAAGGGCCGGTTCGAGGGGAGACCCAGTACTTC.

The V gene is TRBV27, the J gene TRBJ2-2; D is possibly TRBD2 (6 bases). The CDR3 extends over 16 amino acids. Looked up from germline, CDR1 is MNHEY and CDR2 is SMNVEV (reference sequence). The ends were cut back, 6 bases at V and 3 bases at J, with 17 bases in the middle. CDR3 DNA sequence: TGTGCCAGCAGACTATTTCGGGGGTCTGACACCGGGGAGCTGTTTTTT. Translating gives CASRLFRGSDTGELFF.

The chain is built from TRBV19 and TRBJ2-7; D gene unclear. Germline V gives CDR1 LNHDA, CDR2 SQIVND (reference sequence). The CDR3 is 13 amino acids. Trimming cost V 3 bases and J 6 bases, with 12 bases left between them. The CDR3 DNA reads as TGTGCCAGTAGTATTCAACCAGACCGCGAGCAGTACTTC. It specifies CASSIQPDREQYF.

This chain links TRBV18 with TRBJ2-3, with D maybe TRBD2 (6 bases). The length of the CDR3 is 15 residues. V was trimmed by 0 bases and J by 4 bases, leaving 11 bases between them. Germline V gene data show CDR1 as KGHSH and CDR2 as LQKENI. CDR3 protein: CASSPPLAQPDTQYF. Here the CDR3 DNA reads TGTGCCAGCTCACCACCACTAGCCCAGCCAGATACGCAGTATTTT. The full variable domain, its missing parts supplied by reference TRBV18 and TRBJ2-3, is NAGVMQNPRHLVRRRGQEARLRCSPMKGHSHVYWYRQLPEEGLKFMVYLQKENIIDESGMPKERFSAEFPKEGPSILRIQQVVRGDSAAYFCASSPPLAQPDTQYFGPGTRLTVL.